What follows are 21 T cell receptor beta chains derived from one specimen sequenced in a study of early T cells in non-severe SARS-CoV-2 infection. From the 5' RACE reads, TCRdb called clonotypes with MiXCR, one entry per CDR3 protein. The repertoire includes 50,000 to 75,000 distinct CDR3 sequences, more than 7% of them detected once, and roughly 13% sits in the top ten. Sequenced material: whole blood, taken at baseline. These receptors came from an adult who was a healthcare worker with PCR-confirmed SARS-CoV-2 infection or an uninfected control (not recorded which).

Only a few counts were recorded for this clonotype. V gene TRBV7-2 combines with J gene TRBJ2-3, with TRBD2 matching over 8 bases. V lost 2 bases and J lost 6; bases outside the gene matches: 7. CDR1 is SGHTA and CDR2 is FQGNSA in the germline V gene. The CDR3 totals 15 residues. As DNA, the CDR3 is TGTGCCAGCAGCTTATGGCGGGAGGCCCTGGATACGCAGTATTTT. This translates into CASSLWREALDTQYF.

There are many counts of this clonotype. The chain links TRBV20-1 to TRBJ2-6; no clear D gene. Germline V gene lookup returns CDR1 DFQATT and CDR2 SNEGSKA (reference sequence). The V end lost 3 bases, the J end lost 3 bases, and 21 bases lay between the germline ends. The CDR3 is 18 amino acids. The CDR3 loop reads CSASSSYGVRGGANVLTF. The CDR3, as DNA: TGCAGTGCTAGCTCCTCGTACGGAGTAAGAGGTGGGGCCAACGTCCTGACTTTC.

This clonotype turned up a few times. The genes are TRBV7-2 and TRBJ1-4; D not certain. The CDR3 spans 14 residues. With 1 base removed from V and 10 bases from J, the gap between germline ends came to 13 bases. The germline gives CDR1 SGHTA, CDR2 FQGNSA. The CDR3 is CASSLEPSVGKLFF. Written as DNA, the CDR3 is TGTGCCAGCAGCTTAGAACCCTCCGTCGGAAAACTGTTTTTT.

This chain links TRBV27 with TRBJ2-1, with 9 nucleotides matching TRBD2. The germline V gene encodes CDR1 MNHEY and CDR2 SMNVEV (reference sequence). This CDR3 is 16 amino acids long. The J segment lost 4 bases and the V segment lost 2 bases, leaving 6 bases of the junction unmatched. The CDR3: CASSLSGRTFYNEQFF. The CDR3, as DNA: TGTGCCAGCAGTTTAAGCGGGAGGACTTTTTACAATGAGCAGTTCTTC.

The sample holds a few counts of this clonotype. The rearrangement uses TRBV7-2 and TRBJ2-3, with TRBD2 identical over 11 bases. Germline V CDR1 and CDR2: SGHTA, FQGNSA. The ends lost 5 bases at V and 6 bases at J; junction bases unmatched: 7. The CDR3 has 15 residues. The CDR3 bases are TGTGCCAGCAGCCCGCCTAGCGGGGGGAGGGATACGCAGTATTTT. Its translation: CASSPPSGGRDTQYF.

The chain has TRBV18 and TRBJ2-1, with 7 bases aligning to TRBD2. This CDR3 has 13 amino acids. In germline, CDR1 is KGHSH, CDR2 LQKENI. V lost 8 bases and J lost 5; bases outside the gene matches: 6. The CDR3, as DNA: TGTGCCAGCCAGGGAGGGCGAAACAATGAGCAGTTCTTC. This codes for CASQGGRNNEQFF.

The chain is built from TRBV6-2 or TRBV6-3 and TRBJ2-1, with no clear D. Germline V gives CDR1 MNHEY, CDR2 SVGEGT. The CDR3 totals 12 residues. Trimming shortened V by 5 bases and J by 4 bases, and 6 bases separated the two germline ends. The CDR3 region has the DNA TGTGCCAGCAGTACCGTGTACAATGAGCAGTTCTTC. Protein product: CASSTVYNEQFF.

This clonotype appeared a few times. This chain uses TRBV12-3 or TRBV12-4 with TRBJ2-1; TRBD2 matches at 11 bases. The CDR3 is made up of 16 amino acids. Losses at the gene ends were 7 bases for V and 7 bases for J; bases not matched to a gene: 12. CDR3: CASNLGVAGGWNEQFF. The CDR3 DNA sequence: TGTGCCAGCAACCTAGGAGTAGCGGGAGGGTGGAATGAGCAGTTCTTC.

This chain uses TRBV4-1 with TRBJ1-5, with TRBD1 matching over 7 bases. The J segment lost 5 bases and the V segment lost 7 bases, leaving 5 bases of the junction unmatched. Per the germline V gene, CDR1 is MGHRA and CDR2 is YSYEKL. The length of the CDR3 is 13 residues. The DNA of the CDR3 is TGCGCCAGCAACCCAGGGGGGGATCAGCCCCAGCATTTT. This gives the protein CASNPGGDQPQHF.

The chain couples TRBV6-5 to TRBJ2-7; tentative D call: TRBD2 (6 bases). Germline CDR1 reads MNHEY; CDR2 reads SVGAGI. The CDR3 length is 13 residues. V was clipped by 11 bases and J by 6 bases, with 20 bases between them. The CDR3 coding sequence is TGTGCCTGCCAAAGGGCGGAGGGTAGCGAGCAGTACTTC. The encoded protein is CACQRAEGSEQYF.

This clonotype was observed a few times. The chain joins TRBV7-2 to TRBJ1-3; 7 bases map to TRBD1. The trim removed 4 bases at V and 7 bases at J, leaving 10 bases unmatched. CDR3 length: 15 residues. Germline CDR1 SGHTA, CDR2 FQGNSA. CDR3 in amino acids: CASSSNRGSQNTIYF. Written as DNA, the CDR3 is TGTGCCAGCAGCTCCAACAGGGGAAGTCAGAACACCATATATTTT.

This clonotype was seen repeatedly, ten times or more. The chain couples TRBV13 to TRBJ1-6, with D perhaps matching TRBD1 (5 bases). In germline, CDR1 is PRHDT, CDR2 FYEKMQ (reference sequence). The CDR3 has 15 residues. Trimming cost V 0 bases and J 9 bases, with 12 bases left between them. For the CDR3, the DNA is TGTGCCAGCAGCTTAGGAGCCCGGGGGAGTTCACCCCTCCACTTT. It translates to CASSLGARGSSPLHF.

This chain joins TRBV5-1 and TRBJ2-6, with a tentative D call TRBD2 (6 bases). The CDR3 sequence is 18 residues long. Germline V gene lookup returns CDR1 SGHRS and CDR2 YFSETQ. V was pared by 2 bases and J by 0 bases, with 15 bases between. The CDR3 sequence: CASSLGPSVSSGANVLTF. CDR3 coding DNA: TGCGCCAGCAGCTTAGGTCCTAGCGTTAGCTCTGGGGCCAACGTCCTGACTTTC.

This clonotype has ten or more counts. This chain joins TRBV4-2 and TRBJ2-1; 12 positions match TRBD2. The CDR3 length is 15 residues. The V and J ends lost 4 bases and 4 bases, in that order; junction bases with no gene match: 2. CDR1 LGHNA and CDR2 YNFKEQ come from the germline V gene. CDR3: CASSRLAGAYNEQFF. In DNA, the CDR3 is TGTGCCAGCAGCCGACTAGCGGGAGCTTACAATGAGCAGTTCTTC.

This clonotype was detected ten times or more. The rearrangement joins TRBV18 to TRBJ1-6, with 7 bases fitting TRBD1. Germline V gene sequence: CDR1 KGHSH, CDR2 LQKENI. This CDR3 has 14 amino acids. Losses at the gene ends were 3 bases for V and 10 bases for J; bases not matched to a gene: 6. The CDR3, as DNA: TGTGCCAGCTCACCCGTGGACAGGTTATCACCCCTCCACTTT. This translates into CASSPVDRLSPLHF.

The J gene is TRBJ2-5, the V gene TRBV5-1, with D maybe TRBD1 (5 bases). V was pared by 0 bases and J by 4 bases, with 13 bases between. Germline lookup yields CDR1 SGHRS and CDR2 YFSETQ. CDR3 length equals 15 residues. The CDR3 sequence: CASSLVMTAGETQYF. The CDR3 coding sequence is TGCGCCAGCAGCTTGGTCATGACAGCTGGAGAGACCCAGTACTTC.

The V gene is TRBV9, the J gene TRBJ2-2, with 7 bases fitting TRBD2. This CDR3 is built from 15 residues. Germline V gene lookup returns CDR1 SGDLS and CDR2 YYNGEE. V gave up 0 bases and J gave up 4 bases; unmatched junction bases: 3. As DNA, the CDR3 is TGTGCCAGCAGCGTAGCAGCGGGAAGCACCGGGGAGCTGTTTTTT. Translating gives CASSVAAGSTGELFF.

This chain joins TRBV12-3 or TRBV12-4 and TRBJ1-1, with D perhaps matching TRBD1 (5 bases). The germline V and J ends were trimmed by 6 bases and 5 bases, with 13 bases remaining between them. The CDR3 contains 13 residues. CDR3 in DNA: TGTGCCAGCAGCCCCCAGGCAGGGACTGAAGCTTTCTTT. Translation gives CASSPQAGTEAFF.

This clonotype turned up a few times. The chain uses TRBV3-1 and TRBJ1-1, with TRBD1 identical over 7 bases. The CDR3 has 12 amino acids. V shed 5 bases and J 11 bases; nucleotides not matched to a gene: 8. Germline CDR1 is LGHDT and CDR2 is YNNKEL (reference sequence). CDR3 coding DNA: TGTGCCAGCAGCTCCGACAGGGTGGCTGCTTTCTTT. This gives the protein CASSSDRVAAFF.

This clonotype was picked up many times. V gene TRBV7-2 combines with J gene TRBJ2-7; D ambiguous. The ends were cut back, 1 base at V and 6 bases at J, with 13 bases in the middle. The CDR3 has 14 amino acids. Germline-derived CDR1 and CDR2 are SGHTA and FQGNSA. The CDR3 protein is CASSLEGGMVEQYF. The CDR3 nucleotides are TGTGCCAGCAGCTTAGAGGGTGGGATGGTCGAGCAGTACTTC.

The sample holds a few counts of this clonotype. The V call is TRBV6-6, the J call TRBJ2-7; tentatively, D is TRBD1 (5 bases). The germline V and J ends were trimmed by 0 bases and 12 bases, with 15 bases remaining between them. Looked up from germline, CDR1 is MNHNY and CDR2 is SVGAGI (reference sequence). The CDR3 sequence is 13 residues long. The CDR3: CASSYSGTGSWYF. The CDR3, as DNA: TGTGCCAGCAGTTACTCGGGAACAGGATCGTGGTACTTC.